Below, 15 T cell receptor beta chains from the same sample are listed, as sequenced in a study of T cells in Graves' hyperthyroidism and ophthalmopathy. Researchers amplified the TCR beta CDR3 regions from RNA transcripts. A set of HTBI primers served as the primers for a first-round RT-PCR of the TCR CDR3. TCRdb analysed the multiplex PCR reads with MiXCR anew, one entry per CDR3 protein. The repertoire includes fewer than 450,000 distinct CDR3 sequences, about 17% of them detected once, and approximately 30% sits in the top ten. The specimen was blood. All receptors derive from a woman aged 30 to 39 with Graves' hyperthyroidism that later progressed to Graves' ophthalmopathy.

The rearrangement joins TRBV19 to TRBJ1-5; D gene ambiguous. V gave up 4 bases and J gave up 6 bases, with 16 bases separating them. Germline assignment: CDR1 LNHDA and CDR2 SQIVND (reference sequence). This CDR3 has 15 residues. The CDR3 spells CASSTFTGSRQPQHF. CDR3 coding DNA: TGTGCCAGTAGTACTTTTACCGGGTCTCGTCAGCCCCAGCATTTT.

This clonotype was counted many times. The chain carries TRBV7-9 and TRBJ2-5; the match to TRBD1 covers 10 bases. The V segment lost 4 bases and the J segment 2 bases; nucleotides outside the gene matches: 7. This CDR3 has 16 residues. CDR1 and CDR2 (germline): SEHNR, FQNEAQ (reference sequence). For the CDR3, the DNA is TGTGCCAGCAGCTCGCTGGACAGGGGGTTTCAAGAGACCCAGTACTTC. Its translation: CASSSLDRGFQETQYF.

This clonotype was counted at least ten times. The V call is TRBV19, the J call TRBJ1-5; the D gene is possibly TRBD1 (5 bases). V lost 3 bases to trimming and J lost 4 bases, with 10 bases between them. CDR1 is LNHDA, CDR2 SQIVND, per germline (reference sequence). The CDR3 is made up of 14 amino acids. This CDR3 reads CASSMAAGNQPQHF. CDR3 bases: TGTGCCAGTAGTATGGCGGCAGGGAATCAGCCCCAGCATTTT.

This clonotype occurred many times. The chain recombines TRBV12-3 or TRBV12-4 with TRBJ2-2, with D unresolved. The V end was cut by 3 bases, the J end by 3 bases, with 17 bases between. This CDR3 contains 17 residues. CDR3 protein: CASSLGALRLDTGELFF. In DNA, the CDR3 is TGTGCCAGCAGTTTGGGCGCTTTGAGGCTCGACACCGGGGAGCTGTTTTTT.

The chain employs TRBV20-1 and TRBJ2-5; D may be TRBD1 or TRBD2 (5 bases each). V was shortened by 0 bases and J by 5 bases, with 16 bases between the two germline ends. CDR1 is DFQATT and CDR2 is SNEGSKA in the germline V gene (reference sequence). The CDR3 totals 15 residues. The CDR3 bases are TGCAGTGCTAGAGATAGTGCAGGGTGGGGGGAGACCCAGTACTTC. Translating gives CSARDSAGWGETQYF.

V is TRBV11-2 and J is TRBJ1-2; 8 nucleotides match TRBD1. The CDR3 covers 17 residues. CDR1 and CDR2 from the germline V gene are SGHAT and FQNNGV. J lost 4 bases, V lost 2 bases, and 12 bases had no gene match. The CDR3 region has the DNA TGTGCCAGCAGCTTACGGCCCCAGACAGGGGACGTCTATGGCTACACCTTC. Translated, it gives CASSLRPQTGDVYGYTF.

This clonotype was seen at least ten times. The CDR3, as DNA: TGTGCCAGCAGCAAAACAGGGACAGGGGGCCCTTACGAGCAGTACTTC. It yields the protein CASSKTGTGGPYEQYF. The genes are TRBV27 and TRBJ2-7, with 12 bases matching TRBD1. The CDR3 has 16 amino acids. J gave up 4 bases and V 6 bases, and 10 bases lay outside the gene matches. Germline V CDR1 and CDR2: MNHEY, SMNVEV (reference sequence).

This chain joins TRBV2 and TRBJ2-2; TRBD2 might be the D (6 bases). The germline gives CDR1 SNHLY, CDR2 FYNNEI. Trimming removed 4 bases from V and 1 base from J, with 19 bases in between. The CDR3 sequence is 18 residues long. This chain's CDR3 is CASSVRSVAGKNTGELFF. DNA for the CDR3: TGTGCCAGCAGTGTCAGGTCGGTGGCGGGAAAGAACACCGGGGAGCTGTTTTTT.

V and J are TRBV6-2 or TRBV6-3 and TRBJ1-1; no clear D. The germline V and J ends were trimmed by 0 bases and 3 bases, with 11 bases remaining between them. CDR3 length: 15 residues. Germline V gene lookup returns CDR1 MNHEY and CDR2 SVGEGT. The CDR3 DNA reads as TGTGCCAGCAGTTACTCTAAGGGTTCGGACACTGAAGCTTTCTTT. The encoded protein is CASSYSKGSDTEAFF.

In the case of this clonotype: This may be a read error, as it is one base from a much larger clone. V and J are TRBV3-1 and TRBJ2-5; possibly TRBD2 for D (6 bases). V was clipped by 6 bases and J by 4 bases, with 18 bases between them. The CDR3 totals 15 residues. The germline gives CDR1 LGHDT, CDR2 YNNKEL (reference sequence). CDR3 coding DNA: TGTGCCAGCAGTCATTTCGGACCAGCGGGAGAGACCCAGTACTTC. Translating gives CASSHFGPAGETQYF.

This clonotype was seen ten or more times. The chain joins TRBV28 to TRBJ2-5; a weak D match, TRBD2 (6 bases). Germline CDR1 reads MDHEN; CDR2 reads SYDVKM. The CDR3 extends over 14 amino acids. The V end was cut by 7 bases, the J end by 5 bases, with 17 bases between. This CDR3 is CASMAGFPRETQYF. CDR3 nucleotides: TGTGCCAGCATGGCGGGGTTCCCTCGGGAGACCCAGTACTTC.

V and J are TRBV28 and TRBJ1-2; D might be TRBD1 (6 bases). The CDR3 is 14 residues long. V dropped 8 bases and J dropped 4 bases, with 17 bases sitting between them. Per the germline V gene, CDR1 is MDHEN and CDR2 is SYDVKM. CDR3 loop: CASQRTGAVYGYTF. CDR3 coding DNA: TGTGCCAGCCAACGGACGGGGGCTGTCTATGGCTACACCTTC.

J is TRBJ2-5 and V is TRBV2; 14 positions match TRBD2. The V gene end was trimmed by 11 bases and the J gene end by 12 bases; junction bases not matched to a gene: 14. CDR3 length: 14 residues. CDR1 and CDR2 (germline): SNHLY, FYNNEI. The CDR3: CAGKRLAGGPLEYF. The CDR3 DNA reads TGTGCCGGAAAAAGACTAGCGGGGGGGCCATTAGAGTACTTC.

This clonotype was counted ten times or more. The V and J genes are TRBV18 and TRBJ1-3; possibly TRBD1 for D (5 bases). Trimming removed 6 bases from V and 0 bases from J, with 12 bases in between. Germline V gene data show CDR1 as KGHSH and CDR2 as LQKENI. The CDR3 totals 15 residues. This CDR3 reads CASSPGSSSGNTIYF. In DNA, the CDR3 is TGTGCCAGCTCGCCAGGGTCCAGCTCTGGAAACACCATATATTTT.

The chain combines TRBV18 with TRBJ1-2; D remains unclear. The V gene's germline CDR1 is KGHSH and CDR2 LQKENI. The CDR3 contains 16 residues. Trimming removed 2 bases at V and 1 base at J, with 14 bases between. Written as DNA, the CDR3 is TGTGCCAGCTCACCAGTCAGCCGGCCGCTTAACTATGGCTACACCTTC. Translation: CASSPVSRPLNYGYTF.